Shown below are 26 T cell receptor beta chains from a single sample sequenced in a study of early T cells in non-severe SARS-CoV-2 infection. TCRdb reanalysed the 5' RACE reads using MiXCR and keeps one entry per CDR3 protein. The sample has about 56,000 distinct CDR3 sequences, about 11% seen once. The specimen sequenced was whole blood. These receptors came from an adult who was a healthcare worker with PCR-confirmed SARS-CoV-2 infection or an uninfected control (not recorded which).

The chain couples TRBV3-1 to TRBJ1-2; D is possibly TRBD1 (5 bases). From germline, CDR1 is LGHDT and CDR2 YNNKEL (reference sequence). This CDR3 is built from 15 residues. V was shortened by 4 bases and J by 1 base, with 13 bases between the two germline ends. CDR3 sequence (DNA): TGTGCCAGCAGCCCCGCGGGACTGAGTAACTATGGCTACACCTTC. This sequence encodes CASSPAGLSNYGYTF.

The chain recombines TRBV5-1 with TRBJ2-3; tentatively, D is TRBD2 (6 bases). This CDR3 comprises 14 residues. The ends were cut back, 4 bases at V and 0 bases at J, with 9 bases in the middle. Germline V gene sequence: CDR1 SGHRS, CDR2 YFSETQ. The CDR3 DNA reads TGCGCCAGCAGCCTCGGGAGAAGCACAGATACGCAGTATTTT. It is translated as CASSLGRSTDTQYF.

This clonotype was picked up a small number of times. The CDR3 DNA sequence: TGTGCCAGCAGCCCCGGACAGCCCGGCCTAAACATTCAGTACTTC. Amino acid sequence: CASSPGQPGLNIQYF. V usage is TRBV11-2 and J usage is TRBJ2-4, with a tentative D call TRBD1 (6 bases). This CDR3 region has 15 residues. V was shortened by 5 bases and J by 6 bases, with 17 bases between the two germline ends. Germline V gives CDR1 SGHAT, CDR2 FQNNGV.

In its sample, this clonotype was seen many times. This rearrangement joins TRBV12-3 or TRBV12-4 to TRBJ1-3; tentatively, D is TRBD1 (5 bases). Trimming cost V 6 bases and J 4 bases, with 13 bases left between them. CDR3 length: 14 residues. CDR3 coding DNA: TGTGCCAGCAGGGGGACCGAGAAAGGAAACACCATATATTTT. This codes for CASRGTEKGNTIYF.

This clonotype was detected many times. CDR3 sequence: CASSSPRIAKNIQYF. CDR3 bases: TGTGCCAGCAGTTCCCCCAGAATAGCCAAAAACATTCAGTACTTC. The J gene is TRBJ2-4, the V gene TRBV6-5; D not certain. Per germline, CDR1 MNHEY and CDR2 SVGAGI. Between the trimmed V and J ends, which lost 4 bases and 0 bases, there was a span of 10 bases. The CDR3 loop spans 15 amino acids.

This clonotype showed up just a few times. The rearrangement joins TRBV5-5 to TRBJ1-5; unclear D gene. Germline V gene sequence: CDR1 SGHKS, CDR2 YYEKEE (reference sequence). Between the trimmed V and J ends, which lost 2 bases and 6 bases, there was a span of 15 bases. The CDR3 is made up of 15 amino acids. The CDR3 DNA follows: TGTGCCAGCAGCTTTCGGGTTATAGAAGGTCAGCCCCAGCATTTT. As protein: CASSFRVIEGQPQHF.

The table lists this clonotype with many counts. This chain's CDR3 is CASSPRDSRSYEQYF. In DNA form, the CDR3 reads TGTGCCAGCTCTCCCCGGGACTCTAGATCATACGAGCAGTACTTC. The chain uses TRBV18 and TRBJ2-7, with D tentatively TRBD2 (6 bases). V was trimmed by 6 bases and J by 4 bases, leaving 19 bases between them. The CDR3 runs 15 residues. CDR1 is KGHSH and CDR2 is LQKENI in the germline V gene.

This chain connects TRBV11-2 to TRBJ2-1; D remains ambiguous. Germline CDR1 is SGHAT and CDR2 is FQNNGV. CDR3 length: 10 residues. The V end lost 5 bases, the J end lost 5 bases, and 1 base lay between the germline ends. The CDR3 DNA follows: TGTGCCAGCAGCCACAATGAGCAGTTCTTC. Translated, it gives CASSHNEQFF.

The V call is TRBV6-5, the J call TRBJ2-2; D not certain. Between the trimmed V and J ends, which lost 2 bases and 6 bases, there was a span of 22 bases. The CDR3 totals 18 residues. Germline CDR1 reads MNHEY; CDR2 reads SVGAGI. The chain's CDR3 is CASSYLSPSLIAPGELFF. CDR3 nucleotides: TGTGCCAGCAGTTACCTCTCTCCTTCTTTGATAGCTCCCGGGGAGCTGTTTTTT.

This sequence joins TRBV6-1 and TRBJ2-3; 7 bases match TRBD2. Germline CDR1 and CDR2: MNHNS and SASEGT. This CDR3 contains 14 residues. V lost 2 bases to trimming and J lost 4 bases; unmatched junction nucleotides: 3. CDR3 bases: TGTGCCAGCAGTGAAATGACTAGCTCAGATACGCAGTATTTT. As protein: CASSEMTSSDTQYF.

The chain uses TRBV21-1 and TRBJ1-4; TRBD1, as called in the table, went unchecked against the DNA. TRBV21-1 is an annotated pseudogene. CDR3 length: 13 residues. The CDR3 bases are TGTGCCAGCAGCGAAGGGGGCTGGGAAAAACTGTTTTTT. Protein sequence: CASSEGGWEKLFF.

This clonotype was observed a few times. The chain has TRBV7-2 and TRBJ2-3; no clear D. Trimming removed 4 bases from V and 4 bases from J, with 15 bases in between. Germline CDR1 reads SGHTA; CDR2 reads FQGNSA. This CDR3 has 15 residues. CDR3 loop: CASSSYGSPADTQYF. In DNA form, the CDR3 reads TGTGCCAGCAGCTCCTACGGGTCCCCGGCAGATACGCAGTATTTT.

This clonotype appeared many times. The chain uses TRBV12-3 or TRBV12-4 and TRBJ2-5; 7 bases fit TRBD1. The CDR3 is 11 residues long. V lost 10 bases and J lost 4; bases outside the gene matches: 3. The CDR3 loop is CANTGVETQYF. CDR3 bases: TGTGCCAACACAGGGGTAGAGACCCAGTACTTC.

About this clonotype itself: A much bigger clone sits one base away, suggesting this may be a read error. It is likely a read error, because the conserved phenylalanine at the end of the CDR3 is missing. This chain connects TRBV29-1 to TRBJ2-1; D gene uncertain. With 1 base removed from V and 7 bases from J, the gap between germline ends came to 17 bases. CDR3 length equals 15 residues. Germline values: CDR1 SQVTM, CDR2 ANQGSEA. The CDR3 nucleotides read TGCAGCGTTGAAGGACGGGCGGCCGTGACTAATGAGCAGTTCTAC. It codes for CSVEGRAAVTNEQFY.

This clonotype was observed a handful of times. This chain connects TRBV15 to TRBJ2-3, with 8 bases aligning to TRBD2. Germline assignment: CDR1 LNHNV and CDR2 YYDKDF (reference sequence). The CDR3 consists of 17 residues. J gave up 0 bases and V 3 bases, and 8 bases lay outside the gene matches. The CDR3 DNA reads TGTGCCACCAGCAGGGGAATAGCGGGATTAAGCACAGATACGCAGTATTTT. Protein sequence: CATSRGIAGLSTDTQYF.

The chain carries TRBV12-3 or TRBV12-4 and TRBJ1-2; 8 nucleotides line up with TRBD1. V shed 2 bases, J shed 7 bases, and the junction held 15 bases outside the gene matches. CDR3 length equals 17 residues. In DNA, the CDR3 is TGTGCCAGCAGTTTACCCCTAGGACAGGGAGGCAAGTCTGGCTACACCTTC. This sequence encodes CASSLPLGQGGKSGYTF.

This sequence joins TRBV11-2 and TRBJ2-2, with D maybe TRBD2 (6 bases). The CDR3 has 17 residues. V shed 5 bases and J shed 0 bases, with 16 bases lying between them. CDR1 and CDR2 (germline): SGHAT, FQNNGV. The CDR3 is CASSPNPRGTNTGELFF. CDR3 in DNA: TGTGCCAGCAGCCCCAATCCTCGCGGGACGAACACCGGGGAGCTGTTTTTT.

This clonotype was seen many times. This chain connects TRBV5-6 to TRBJ2-3; the match to TRBD1 covers 9 bases. V lost 0 bases and J lost 4; bases outside the gene matches: 3. The CDR3 spans 15 residues. Germline loops: CDR1 SGHDT, CDR2 YYEEEE. The CDR3 loop is CASSLARQGADTQYF. CDR3 in DNA: TGTGCCAGCAGCTTGGCCCGACAGGGGGCAGATACGCAGTATTTT.

This chain joins TRBV9 and TRBJ2-3, with D perhaps matching TRBD1 (6 bases). The germline V gene encodes CDR1 SGDLS and CDR2 YYNGEE. V was clipped by 4 bases and J by 1 base, with 19 bases between them. The CDR3 has 17 residues. The CDR3 bases are TGTGCCAGCAGCCCCCAGACAGGCCCGCCCGGCACAGATACGCAGTATTTT. This encodes CASSPQTGPPGTDTQYF.

Remarks on this clonotype: A much larger clone differs from this one at a single base, so this may be a read error. The chain employs TRBV19 and TRBJ2-2, with D possibly being TRBD1 (6 bases). The CDR3 is 16 amino acids. Germline CDR1 and CDR2: LNHDA and SQIVND (reference sequence). The CDR3 sequence is CPSSMSGAANTGELFF. The CDR3 DNA reads as TGTCCCAGTAGTATGTCAGGGGCCGCGAACACCGGGGAGCTGTTTTTT.

This clonotype was recorded at least ten times. J is TRBJ2-3 and V is TRBV5-4; D remains unclear. Trimming stripped 1 base from V and 0 bases from J, with 6 bases between. Germline V gene sequence: CDR1 SGHNT, CDR2 YYREEE (reference sequence). The CDR3 is 14 amino acids. The chain's CDR3 is CASSLRYSTDTQYF. For the CDR3, the DNA is TGTGCCAGCAGCTTGCGGTATAGCACAGATACGCAGTATTTT. Full variable domain (remainder filled in from reference TRBV5-4 and TRBJ2-3): ETGVTQSPTHLIKTRGQQVTLRCSSQSGHNTVSWYQQALGQGPQFIFQYYREEENGRGNFPPRFSGLQFPNYSSELNVNALELDDSALYLCASSLRYSTDTQYFGPGTRLTVL.

This clonotype has just a few counts. The chain carries TRBV2 and TRBJ2-5; 12 bases line up with TRBD2. This CDR3 spans 14 amino acids. In germline, CDR1 is SNHLY, CDR2 FYNNEI. V dropped 6 bases and J dropped 3; count of bases not matched to a gene: 2. The CDR3 reads CASRRLAGEETQYF. As DNA, the CDR3 is TGTGCCAGCAGGAGACTAGCGGGAGAAGAGACCCAGTACTTC.

V and J are TRBV13 and TRBJ1-1; TRBD1 might be the D (6 bases). Germline V gene data show CDR1 as PRHDT and CDR2 as FYEKMQ (reference sequence). V dropped 3 bases and J dropped 0 bases, with 17 bases sitting between them. The CDR3 has 17 amino acids. Here the CDR3 reads CASSLGRGRNMNTEAFF. For the CDR3, the DNA is TGTGCCAGCAGCTTGGGCAGGGGCCGCAATATGAACACTGAAGCTTTCTTT.

This clonotype has a count of ten or more. This rearrangement joins TRBV7-8 to TRBJ2-7, with D hard to call. The CDR3 extends over 14 amino acids. CDR1 SGHVS and CDR2 FQNEAQ come from the germline V gene. Trimming stripped 4 bases from V and 0 bases from J, with 10 bases between. In DNA, the CDR3 is TGTGCCAGCAGCTACTCTTCGAGCTCCTACGAGCAGTACTTC. It specifies CASSYSSSSYEQYF.

This clonotype was seen many times. The chain has TRBV7-8 and TRBJ2-2; 16 bases fit TRBD2. Germline V gives CDR1 SGHVS, CDR2 FQNEAQ. This CDR3 is 17 amino acids long. The ends lost 5 bases at V and 6 bases at J; junction bases unmatched: 6. The CDR3 loop reads CASSPGLAGGPSGELFF. CDR3 DNA: TGTGCCAGCAGCCCGGGACTAGCGGGAGGGCCTTCCGGGGAGCTGTTTTTT.

This clonotype showed up many times. The rearrangement uses TRBV7-6 and TRBJ2-3; 7 bases are shared with TRBD2. Looked up from germline, CDR1 is SGHVS and CDR2 is FNYEAQ. Trimming removed 2 bases from V and 3 bases from J; junction bases left unmatched: 20. The CDR3 has 20 amino acids. The CDR3 spells CASSLRGDLHFGDLTDTQYF. The CDR3 coding sequence is TGTGCCAGCAGCTTACGGGGGGACCTGCACTTTGGGGATCTAACAGATACGCAGTATTTT.